These 15 T cell receptor beta chains were sequenced from one sample in a study of graft-versus-host responses after intestinal transplantation (dated by TCRdb to the early 2020s). Library preparation used the immunoSEQ multiplex PCR assay. TCRdb took over this immuneACCESS table, retaining in-frame rearrangements with V and J assigned. Such tables are incomplete; in checked studies, under half of the missing clones stem from an unresolved V gene, and the remainder is unexplained. This sample comprises about 88,000 clones, around 90% of them detected only once. The top ten clonotypes cover around 0.11% of the sample. These receptors lack a known antigen. This specimen's time point label, per the study, means: cells obtained before transplantation from donor or recipient. The sequences come from unstimulated CD4+ T cells sorted from spleen or lymph node cells, collected before intestinal transplant. The receptors stem from a human donor who received an intestinal transplant.

The rearrangement joins TRBV15 to TRBJ2-5; maybe TRBD2 (5 bases). This CDR3 comprises 16 residues. Germline assignment: CDR1 LNHNV and CDR2 YYDKDF (reference sequence). V was cut by 0 bases and J by 5 bases, with 16 bases left in between. The CDR3 is CATSRDLRPGGETQYF. The DNA of the CDR3 is TGTGCCACCAGCAGAGACCTCAGGCCAGGCGGGGAGACCCAGTACTTC.

The chain links TRBV6-5 to TRBJ1-6, with D possibly TRBD1 on 5 matching bases. Germline V lookup: CDR1 MNHEY, CDR2 SVGAGI. V shed 2 bases and J shed 10 bases, with 12 bases lying between them. The CDR3 runs to 14 residues. CDR3 amino acids: CASSYAGGVSPLHF. CDR3 coding DNA: TGTGCCAGCAGTTACGCGGGGGGAGTGTCACCCCTCCACTTT.

This clone was seen once. V usage is TRBV5-4 and J usage is TRBJ2-7, with 8 bases identical to TRBD1. V lost 4 bases to trimming and J lost 3 bases; unmatched junction nucleotides: 9. There are 15 residues in the CDR3. Looked up from germline, CDR1 is SGHNT and CDR2 is YYREEE (reference sequence). The chain's CDR3 is CASSNPGGTIYEQYF. Written as DNA, the CDR3 is TGTGCCAGCAGCAACCCAGGGGGCACGATCTACGAGCAGTACTTC.

The genes are TRBV1 and TRBJ1-4; the table calls TRBD1, which could not be checked here. TRBV1 is termed a pseudogene. This CDR3 has 14 amino acids. The chain's CDR3 is CTSSHWAGGEKLFF. DNA of the CDR3: TGCACCAGCAGCCACTGGGCAGGGGGCGAAAAACTGTTTTTT.

The chain has TRBV19 and TRBJ2-6; D remains unclear. The length of the CDR3 is 12 residues. V lost 7 bases to trimming and J lost 4 bases, with 5 bases between them. Germline loops: CDR1 LNHDA, CDR2 SQIVND (reference sequence). The CDR3 sequence is CASKSGANVLTF. The CDR3 DNA is TGTGCCAGTAAATCAGGGGCCAACGTCCTGACTTTC.

CDR3 bases: TGTGCCAGCACTCCGGGACAGGGCCACGAGCAGTACTTC. Its translation is CASTPGQGHEQYF. The chain is built from TRBV6-5 and TRBJ2-5, with 9 bases aligning to TRBD1. The J call may not be correct, given that the DNA end is closer to TRBJ2-7. The CDR3 contains 13 residues. Germline CDR1 reads MNHEY; CDR2 reads SVGAGI.

J is TRBJ2-1 and V is TRBV5-1, with 12 bases aligning to TRBD2. Germline assignment: CDR1 SGHRS and CDR2 YFSETQ. This CDR3 is built from 15 residues. The V and J ends lost 4 bases and 6 bases, in that order; junction bases with no gene match: 5. CDR3 in amino acids: CASSTASGGVNEQFF. In DNA, the CDR3 is TGCGCCAGCAGCACGGCTAGCGGGGGGGTCAATGAGCAGTTCTTC. The entire variable domain, with the rest obtained from reference TRBV5-1 and TRBJ2-1, is as follows: KAGVTQTPRYLIKTRGQQVTLSCSPISGHRSVSWYQQTPGQGLQFLFEYFSETQRNKGNFPGRFSGRQFSNSRSEMNVSTLELGDSALYLCASSTASGGVNEQFFGPGTRLTVL.

The V call is TRBV5-8, the J call TRBJ2-3; a possible D gene is TRBD1 (6 bases). The CDR3 length is 15 residues. Trimming took off 4 bases at V and 0 bases at J, with 12 bases between the two ends. Germline V CDR1 and CDR2: SGHTS, YDEGEE. CDR3 in amino acids: CASSAGTSSTDTQYF. CDR3 bases: TGTGCCAGCAGCGCCGGGACATCCAGCACAGATACGCAGTATTTT. The full variable domain, rest sourced from reference TRBV5-8 and TRBJ2-3, is EAGVTQSPTHLIKTRGQQATLRCSPISGHTSVYWYQQALGLGLQFLLWYDEGEERNRGNFPPRFSGRQFPNYSSELNVNALELEDSALYLCASSAGTSSTDTQYFGPGTRLTVL.

This chain joins TRBV10-3 and TRBJ2-7; D may be TRBD2 (5 bases). Germline CDR1 reads ENHRY; CDR2 reads SYGVKD. The ends were cut back, 0 bases at V and 3 bases at J, with 12 bases in the middle. The CDR3 spans 15 residues. In DNA form, the CDR3 reads TGTGCCATCAGTGAGTCTGGGCTGGGGAGCTACGAGCAGTACTTC. Encoded protein: CAISESGLGSYEQYF.

This sequence joins TRBV6-1 and TRBJ2-3; 7 bases match TRBD2. Germline V lookup: CDR1 MNHNS, CDR2 SASEGT. The CDR3 is 14 residues long. Germline trimming cut 8 bases from V and 0 bases from J; bases unmatched to any gene: 5. CDR3 nucleotides: TGTGCCAGCCGCCAAGCGGGGAGCACAGATACGCAGTATTTT. Residues: CASRQAGSTDTQYF.

This chain links TRBV5-8 with TRBJ1-2; tentatively, D is TRBD1 (6 bases). V gave up 3 bases and J gave up 7 bases, with 10 bases separating them. From germline, CDR1 is SGHTS and CDR2 YDEGEE. The CDR3 loop spans 12 amino acids. The CDR3 region is CASSSTGTGYTF. The CDR3 nucleotides read TGTGCCAGCAGCTCTACAGGGACTGGCTACACCTTC.

This clone was detected only a few times. This chain joins TRBV25-1 and TRBJ2-1; D remains unclear. The CDR3 is made up of 13 amino acids. CDR1 and CDR2 from the germline V gene are MGHDK and SYGVNS. V lost 2 bases, J lost 8 bases, and 10 bases lay in between. DNA of the CDR3: TGTGCCAGCAGTGAAGGCTGGTTGGATGAGCAGTTCTTC. This sequence encodes CASSEGWLDEQFF.

V usage is TRBV5-8 and J usage is TRBJ1-1; D not resolved. The CDR3 is 11 residues long. Germline CDR1 is SGHTS and CDR2 is YDEGEE. Trimming took 0 bases from V and 7 from J, leaving 4 bases between them. The CDR3 coding sequence is TGTGCCAGCAGCTTGGAGAGTGAAGCTTTCTTT. This codes for CASSLESEAFF.

The chain couples TRBV5-4 to TRBJ1-6; TRBD1 might be the D (6 bases). CDR1 is SGHNT, CDR2 YYREEE, per germline (reference sequence). The CDR3 is 17 amino acids. Trimming took 0 bases from V and 6 from J, leaving 16 bases between them. CDR3 region: CASSLGGPGGGNSPLHF. CDR3 sequence (DNA): TGTGCCAGCAGCTTGGGGGGGCCGGGGGGGGGTAATTCACCCCTCCACTTT. The full variable domain, in which reference TRBV5-4 and TRBJ1-6 provide the parts outside the CDR3, is ETGVTQSPTHLIKTRGQQVTLRCSSQSGHNTVSWYQQALGQGPQFIFQYYREEENGRGNFPPRFSGLQFPNYSSELNVNALELDDSALYLCASSLGGPGGGNSPLHFGNGTRLTVT.

The chain has TRBV7-8 and TRBJ2-7; 7 bases map to TRBD2. The CDR3 is 17 amino acids. J gave up 2 bases and V 1 base, and 11 bases lay outside the gene matches. Germline loops: CDR1 SGHVS, CDR2 FQNEAQ. The chain's CDR3 is CASSLVGGAGQTYEQYF. In DNA form, the CDR3 reads TGTGCCAGCAGCTTAGTTGGGGGAGCGGGGCAAACCTACGAGCAGTACTTC.